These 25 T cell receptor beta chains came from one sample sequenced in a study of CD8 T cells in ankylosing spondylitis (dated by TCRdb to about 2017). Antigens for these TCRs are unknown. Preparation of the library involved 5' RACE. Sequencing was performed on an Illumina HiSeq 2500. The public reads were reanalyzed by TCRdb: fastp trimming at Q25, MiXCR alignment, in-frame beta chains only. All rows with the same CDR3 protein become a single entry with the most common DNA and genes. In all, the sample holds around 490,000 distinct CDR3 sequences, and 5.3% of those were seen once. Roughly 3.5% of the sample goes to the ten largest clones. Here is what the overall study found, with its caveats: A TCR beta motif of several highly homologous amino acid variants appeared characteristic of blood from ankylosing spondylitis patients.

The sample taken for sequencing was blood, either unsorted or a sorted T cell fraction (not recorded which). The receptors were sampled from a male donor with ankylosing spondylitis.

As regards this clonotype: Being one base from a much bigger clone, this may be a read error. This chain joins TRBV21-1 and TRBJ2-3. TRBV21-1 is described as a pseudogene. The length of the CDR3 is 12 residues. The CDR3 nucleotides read TGTGCCAGCGCCTCTTACCCAGATACGCAGTATTTT. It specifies CASASYPDTQYF.

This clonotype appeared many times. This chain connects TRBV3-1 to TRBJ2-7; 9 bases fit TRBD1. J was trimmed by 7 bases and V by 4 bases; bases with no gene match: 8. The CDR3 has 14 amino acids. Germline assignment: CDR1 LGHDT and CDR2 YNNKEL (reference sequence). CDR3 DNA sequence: TGTGCCAGCAGCCCCGGGACAGGGCTGGGGGAGCAGTACTTC. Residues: CASSPGTGLGEQYF.

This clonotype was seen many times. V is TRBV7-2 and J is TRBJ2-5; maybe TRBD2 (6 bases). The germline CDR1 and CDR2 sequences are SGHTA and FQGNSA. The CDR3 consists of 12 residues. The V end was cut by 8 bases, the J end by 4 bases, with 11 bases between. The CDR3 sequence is CASGTLGETQYF. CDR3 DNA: TGTGCCAGCGGGACTCTCGGAGAGACCCAGTACTTC.

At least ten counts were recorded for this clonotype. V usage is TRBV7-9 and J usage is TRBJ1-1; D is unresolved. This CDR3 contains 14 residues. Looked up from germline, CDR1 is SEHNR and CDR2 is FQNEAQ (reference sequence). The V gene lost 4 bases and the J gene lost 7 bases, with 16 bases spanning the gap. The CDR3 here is CASSSSRTAVEAFF. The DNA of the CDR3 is TGTGCCAGCAGCTCTAGTCGGACCGCCGTTGAAGCTTTCTTT.

In nucleotides, the CDR3 is TGTGCCAGCTCACCATTAATGAGGTCCTCAGGAGAGACCCAGTACTTC. Translated, it gives CASSPLMRSSGETQYF. This rearrangement joins TRBV18 to TRBJ2-5; D is unclear. V was shortened by 2 bases and J by 4 bases, with 17 bases between the two germline ends. The CDR3 sequence is 16 residues long. Per the germline V gene, CDR1 is KGHSH and CDR2 is LQKENI.

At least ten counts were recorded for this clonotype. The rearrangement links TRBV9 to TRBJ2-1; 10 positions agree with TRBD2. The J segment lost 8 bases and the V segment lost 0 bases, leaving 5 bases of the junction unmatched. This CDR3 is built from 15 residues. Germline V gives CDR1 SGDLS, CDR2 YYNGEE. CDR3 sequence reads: CASSVDLAGAYEQFF. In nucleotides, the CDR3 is TGTGCCAGCAGCGTAGATCTAGCGGGAGCTTATGAGCAGTTCTTC.

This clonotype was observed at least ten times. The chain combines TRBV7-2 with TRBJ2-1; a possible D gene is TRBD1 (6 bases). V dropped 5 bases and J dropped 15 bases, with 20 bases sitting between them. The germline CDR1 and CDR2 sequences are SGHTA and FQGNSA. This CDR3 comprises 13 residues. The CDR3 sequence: CASSPFGTTLAFF. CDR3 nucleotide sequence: TGTGCCAGCAGCCCATTTGGGACAACTCTCGCGTTCTTC.

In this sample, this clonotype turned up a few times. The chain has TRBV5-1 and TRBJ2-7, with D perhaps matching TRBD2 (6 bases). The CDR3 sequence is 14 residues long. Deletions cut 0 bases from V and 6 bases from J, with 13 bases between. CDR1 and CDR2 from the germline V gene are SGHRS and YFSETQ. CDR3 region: CASSLENGGAEQYF. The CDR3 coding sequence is TGCGCCAGCAGCTTGGAGAACGGGGGAGCCGAGCAGTACTTC.

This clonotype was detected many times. As DNA, the CDR3 is TGCAGTGCTAGTGGGACAGGTGGAAGGCCCCAGCATTTT. Its protein is CSASGTGGRPQHF. The chain joins TRBV20-1 to TRBJ1-5; the match to TRBD1 covers 8 bases. Germline values: CDR1 DFQATT, CDR2 SNEGSKA (reference sequence). The CDR3 loop spans 13 amino acids. J gave up 9 bases and V 3 bases, and 7 bases lay outside the gene matches.

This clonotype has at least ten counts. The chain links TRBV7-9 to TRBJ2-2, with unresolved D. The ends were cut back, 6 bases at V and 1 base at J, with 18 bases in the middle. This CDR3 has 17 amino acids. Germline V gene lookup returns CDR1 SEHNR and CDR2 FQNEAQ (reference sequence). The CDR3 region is CASRRSFPTMNTGELFF. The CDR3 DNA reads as TGTGCCAGCAGACGCTCGTTCCCTACTATGAACACCGGGGAGCTGTTTTTT.

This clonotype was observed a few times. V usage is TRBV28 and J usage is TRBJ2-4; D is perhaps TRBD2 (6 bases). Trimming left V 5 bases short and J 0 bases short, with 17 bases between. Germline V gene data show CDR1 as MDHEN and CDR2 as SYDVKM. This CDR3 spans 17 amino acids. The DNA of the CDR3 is TGTGCCAGCAGTCCGCGGGACGGAACGCTAGCCAAAAACATTCAGTACTTC. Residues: CASSPRDGTLAKNIQYF.

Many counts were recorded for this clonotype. CDR3 nucleotide sequence: TGTGCCAGCAGCCATCGGGACAGATACTATAGCAATCAGCCCCAGCATTTT. Amino acids: CASSHRDRYYSNQPQHF. The gene calls are TRBV7-3 and TRBJ1-5, with 7 bases fitting TRBD1. V dropped 5 bases and J dropped 0; count of bases not matched to a gene: 10. The CDR3 has 17 residues. Looked up from germline, CDR1 is SGHTA and CDR2 is FQGTGA.

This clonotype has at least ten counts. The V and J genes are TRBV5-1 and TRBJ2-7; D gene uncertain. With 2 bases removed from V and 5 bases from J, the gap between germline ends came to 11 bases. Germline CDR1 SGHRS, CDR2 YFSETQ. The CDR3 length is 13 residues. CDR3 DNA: TGCGCCAGCAGCTTAACCGGGTACAACGAGCAGTACTTC. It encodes CASSLTGYNEQYF.

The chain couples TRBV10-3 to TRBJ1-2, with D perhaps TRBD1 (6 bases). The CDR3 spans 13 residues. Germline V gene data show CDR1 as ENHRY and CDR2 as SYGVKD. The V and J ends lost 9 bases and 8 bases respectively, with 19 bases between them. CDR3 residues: CAIQGGTLLGYTF. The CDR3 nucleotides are TGTGCCATACAAGGGGGGACTCTCTTAGGCTACACCTTC.

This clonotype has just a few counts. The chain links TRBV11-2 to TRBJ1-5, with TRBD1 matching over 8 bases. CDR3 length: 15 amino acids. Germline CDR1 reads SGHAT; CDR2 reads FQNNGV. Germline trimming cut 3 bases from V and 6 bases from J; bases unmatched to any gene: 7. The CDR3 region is CASSFSRTGTQPQHF. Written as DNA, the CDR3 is TGTGCCAGCAGCTTCTCTCGGACAGGGACTCAGCCCCAGCATTTT.

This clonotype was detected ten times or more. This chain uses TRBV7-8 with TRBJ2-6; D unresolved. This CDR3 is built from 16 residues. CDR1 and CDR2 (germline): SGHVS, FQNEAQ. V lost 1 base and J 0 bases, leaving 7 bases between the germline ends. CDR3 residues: CASSLVVDSGANVLTF. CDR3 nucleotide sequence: TGTGCCAGCAGCTTAGTGGTGGACTCTGGGGCCAACGTCCTGACTTTC.

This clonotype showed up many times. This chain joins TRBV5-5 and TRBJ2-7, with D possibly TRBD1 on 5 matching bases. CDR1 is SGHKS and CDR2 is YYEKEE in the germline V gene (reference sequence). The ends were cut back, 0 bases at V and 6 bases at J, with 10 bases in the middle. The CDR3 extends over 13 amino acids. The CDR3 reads CASSLGAGLEQYF. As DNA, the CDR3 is TGTGCCAGCAGCTTGGGGGCAGGGCTCGAGCAGTACTTC.

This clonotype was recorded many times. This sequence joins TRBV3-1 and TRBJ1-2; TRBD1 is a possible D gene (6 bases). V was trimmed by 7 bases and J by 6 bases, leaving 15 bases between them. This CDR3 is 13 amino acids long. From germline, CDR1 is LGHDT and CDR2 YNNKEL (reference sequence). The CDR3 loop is CASNKQGLDGYTF. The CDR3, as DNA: TGTGCCAGCAACAAACAGGGTTTGGATGGCTACACCTTC.

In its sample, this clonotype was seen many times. Here the CDR3 DNA reads TGTGCCAGCAGCCCGAGGGACCGCACAGATACGCAGTATTTT. Its translation: CASSPRDRTDTQYF. The J gene is TRBJ2-3, the V gene TRBV7-9; D assignment may be TRBD1 or TRBD2 (5 bases each). Trimming cost V 5 bases and J 1 base, with 10 bases left between them. This CDR3 spans 14 amino acids. Germline-derived CDR1 and CDR2 are SEHNR and FQNEAQ (reference sequence).

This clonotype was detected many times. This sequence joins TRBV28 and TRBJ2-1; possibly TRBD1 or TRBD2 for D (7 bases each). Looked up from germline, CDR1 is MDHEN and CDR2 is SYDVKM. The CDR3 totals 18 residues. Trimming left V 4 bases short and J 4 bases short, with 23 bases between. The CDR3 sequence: CASSSGQILGGDYNEQFF. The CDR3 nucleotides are TGTGCCAGCAGTTCGGGACAGATTTTGGGGGGGGATTACAATGAGCAGTTCTTC.

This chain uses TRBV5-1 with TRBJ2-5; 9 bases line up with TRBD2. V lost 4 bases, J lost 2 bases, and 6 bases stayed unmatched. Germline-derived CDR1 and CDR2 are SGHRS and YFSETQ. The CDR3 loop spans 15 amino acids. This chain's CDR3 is CASSPPLAGQETQYF. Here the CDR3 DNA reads TGCGCCAGCAGCCCCCCCCTAGCGGGGCAAGAGACCCAGTACTTC. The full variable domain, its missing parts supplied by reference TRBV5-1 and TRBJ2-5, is KAGVTQTPRYLIKTRGQQVTLSCSPISGHRSVSWYQQTPGQGLQFLFEYFSETQRNKGNFPGRFSGRQFSNSRSEMNVSTLELGDSALYLCASSPPLAGQETQYFGPGTRLLVL.

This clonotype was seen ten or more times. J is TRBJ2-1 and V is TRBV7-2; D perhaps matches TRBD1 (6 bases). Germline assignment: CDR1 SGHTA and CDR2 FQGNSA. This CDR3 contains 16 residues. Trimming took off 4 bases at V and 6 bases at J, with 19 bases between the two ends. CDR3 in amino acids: CASSWNRDTRGNEQFF. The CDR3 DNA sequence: TGTGCCAGCAGCTGGAACCGGGACACCCGAGGCAATGAGCAGTTCTTC.

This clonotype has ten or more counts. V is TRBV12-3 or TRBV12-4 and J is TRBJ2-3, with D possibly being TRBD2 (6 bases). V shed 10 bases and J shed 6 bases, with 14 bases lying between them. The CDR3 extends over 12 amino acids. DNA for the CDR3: TGTGCCACCGGCCAGGGACTGGATACGCAGTATTTT. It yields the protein CATGQGLDTQYF.

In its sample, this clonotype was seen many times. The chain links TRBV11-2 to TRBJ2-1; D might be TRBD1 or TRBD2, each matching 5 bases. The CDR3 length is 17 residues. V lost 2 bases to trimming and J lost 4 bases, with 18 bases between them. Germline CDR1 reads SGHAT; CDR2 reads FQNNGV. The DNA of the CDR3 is TGTGCCAGCAGCTTATGGGCGGACCGGGGCGTATACAATGAGCAGTTCTTC. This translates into CASSLWADRGVYNEQFF.

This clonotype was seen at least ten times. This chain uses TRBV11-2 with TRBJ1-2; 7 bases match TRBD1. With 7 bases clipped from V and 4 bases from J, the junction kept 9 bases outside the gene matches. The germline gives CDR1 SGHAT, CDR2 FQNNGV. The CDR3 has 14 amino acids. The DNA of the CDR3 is TGTGCCAGCACCTTGACCCCAGGGGGCTATGGCTACACCTTC. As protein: CASTLTPGGYGYTF.